Below, 9 T cell receptor beta chains from the same sample are listed, as sequenced in a study of control samples from healthy donors and cancer patients. The data were produced by immunoSEQ multiplex PCR, yet TCRdb's version contains in-frame clones alone and is incomplete. Among around 18,000 clones listed, roughly 86% were seen once. The sample consisted of PBMCs. Receptor source: a woman in her 70s with colorectal cancer.

The J gene is TRBJ2-2, the V gene TRBV7-3, with 9 bases that match TRBD2. The CDR3 runs 17 residues. The V gene end was trimmed by 2 bases and the J gene end by 1 base; junction bases not matched to a gene: 5. Germline CDR1 and CDR2: SGHTA and FQGTGA. CDR3 loop: CASSLSAGGGNTGELFF. The CDR3 DNA follows: TGTGCCAGCAGCTTATCCGCGGGAGGGGGGAACACCGGGGAGCTGTTTTTT.

The chain employs TRBV7-2 and TRBJ1-2, with 11 positions matching TRBD1. The CDR3 extends over 15 amino acids. The V gene end was trimmed by 6 bases and the J gene end by 7 bases; junction bases not matched to a gene: 10. CDR1 SGHTA and CDR2 FQGNSA come from the germline V gene. The CDR3 loop reads CASRPGQGALGGYTF. CDR3 DNA: TGTGCCAGCAGACCCGGACAGGGGGCGCTTGGTGGCTACACCTTC.

This sequence joins TRBV15 and TRBJ1-2; perhaps TRBD1 as D (5 bases). Germline V gene lookup returns CDR1 LNHNV and CDR2 YYDKDF (reference sequence). Deletions cut 6 bases from V and 3 bases from J, with 14 bases between. CDR3 length: 14 amino acids. The CDR3 protein is CATSRPFRDYGYTF. CDR3 coding DNA: TGTGCCACCAGTCGGCCCTTCAGGGACTATGGCTACACCTTC.

V is TRBV11-2 and J is TRBJ2-7; D is perhaps TRBD2 (7 bases). The germline V gene encodes CDR1 SGHAT and CDR2 FQNNGV. Between the trimmed V and J ends, which lost 0 bases and 8 bases, there was a span of 23 bases. This CDR3 contains 17 residues. The CDR3 DNA follows: TGTGCCAGCAGCTTAGATAGAGGGGAGGGGGTTCGTACGAAGCAGTACTTC. This encodes CASSLDRGEGVRTKQYF.

The chain uses TRBV4-3 and TRBJ1-4; D unclear. Trimming pared 5 bases from V and 0 bases from J, leaving 10 bases between. There are 15 residues in the CDR3. The germline CDR1 and CDR2 sequences are LGHNA and YSLEER. CDR3 sequence: CASSSGFTTNEKLFF. As DNA, the CDR3 is TGCGCCAGCAGCTCCGGGTTCACAACTAATGAAAAACTGTTTTTT.

The chain employs TRBV15 and TRBJ2-7, with 7 bases fitting TRBD2. Germline values: CDR1 LNHNV, CDR2 YYDKDF (reference sequence). The length of the CDR3 is 13 residues. Germline trimming cut 1 base from V and 5 bases from J; bases unmatched to any gene: 2. In DNA, the CDR3 is TGTGCCACCAGCAGAGGCCGGGGGGACGAGCAGTACTTC. Protein: CATSRGRGDEQYF.

Only a few counts were recorded for this clone. The chain carries TRBV7-9 and TRBJ2-7; the match to TRBD2 covers 8 bases. Germline CDR1 is SEHNR and CDR2 is FQNEAQ (reference sequence). J lost 7 bases, V lost 7 bases, and 12 bases had no gene match. This CDR3 is built from 14 residues. CDR3 nucleotides: TGTGCCAGCAACCGCGGTAGCGGGGTCGGTGAGCAGTACTTC. This codes for CASNRGSGVGEQYF.

The J gene is TRBJ1-4, the V gene TRBV18; tentative D call: TRBD1 (5 bases). The germline gives CDR1 KGHSH, CDR2 LQKENI. V dropped 4 bases and J dropped 8 bases, with 11 bases sitting between them. The CDR3 sequence is 13 residues long. CDR3 coding DNA: TGTGCCAGCTCACGGACACCCGGGGAAAAACTGTTTTTT. Encoded protein: CASSRTPGEKLFF.

CDR3 amino acids: CASSSTGTVTYEQYF. CDR3 DNA sequence: TGTGCCAGCAGCTCGACCGGGACGGTGACCTACGAGCAGTACTTC. The V call is TRBV7-2, the J call TRBJ2-7; the D gene could be TRBD1 or TRBD2 (5 bases each). CDR1 and CDR2 (germline): SGHTA, FQGNSA. V was trimmed by 4 bases and J by 2 bases, leaving 15 bases between them. There are 15 residues in the CDR3.